Listed below are T cell receptor beta chains from one sample, sequenced in a study of cytomegalovirus exposure and HLA in healthy donors. Sequencing was performed with immunoSEQ multiplex PCR; in TCRdb, only in-frame clones are kept and a portion is missing. The repertoire includes about 200,000 clones, about 81% of them detected once, and more than 1.5% sits in the top ten. Specimen: PBMCs. These receptors were collected from a man between 18 and 29 years old in good health and CMV-seronegative. Both conserved end residues are part of each CDR3. D genes are given only for firm matches. Not all rows give a size; the values are once, few, many and, for expanded clones, a class.

>-|TRBV7-2|-|TRBJ2-2
TGTGCCAGCAGCCCCGATCCGGACAGATTTGACACCGGGGAGCTGTTTTTT
CASSPDPDRFDTGELFF
>-|TRBV4-3|-|TRBJ1-2
TGCGCCAGCAGCAATCTAGGCCGAAACTATGGCTACACCTTC
CASSNLGRNYGYTF
>-|TRBV7-8|-|TRBJ1-1
TGTGCCAGCACCCGGTCAGGGGTAAATTCGAACACTGAAGCTTTCTTT
CASTRSGVNSNTEAFF
>-|TRBV12-5|TRBD2|TRBJ2-5
TGTGCTAGTGGTGATAGCGGGGGGCTTGGAGAGACCCAGTACTTC
CASGDSGGLGETQYF
>-|TRBV7-9|-|TRBJ2-7
TGTGCCAGCGGCCGAGGGAATAGGTACGAGCAGTACTTC
CASGRGNRYEQYF
>-|TRBV19|TRBD1|TRBJ1-4
TGTGCCAGTAGAGAGGACAGGGGGCACGAAAAACTGTTTTTT
CASREDRGHEKLFF
>-|TRBV19|-|TRBJ1-1
TGTGCCAGTAGAGTTGTTACAGGGCGGAACACTGAAGCTTTCTTT
CASRVVTGRNTEAFF
>-|TRBV5-1|-|TRBJ1-2
TGCGCCAGCAGCCCCGAAGCCGGGTGGGGCTACACCTTC
CASSPEAGWGYTF
>-|TRBV14|-|TRBJ2-7
TGTGCCAGCAGCCTACAATCGGGAGAAAGCTACGAGCAGTACTTC
CASSLQSGESYEQYF
>-|TRBV7-6|-|TRBJ2-5
TGTGCCAGCAGCTTATTGGGGCGGAGCCAAGAGACCCAGTACTTC
CASSLLGRSQETQYF
>few|TRBV6-5|-|TRBJ1-1
TGTGCCAGCACTGGGTCCAACTGGGCCACTGAAGCTTTCTTT
CASTGSNWATEAFF
>-|TRBV30|-|TRBJ2-3
TGTGCCTGGAATCTAGTCCGGGAGCGACCAGATACGCAGTATTTT
CAWNLVRERPDTQYF
>-|TRBV4-3|TRBD2|TRBJ2-3
TGCGCCAGCAGCCAAGTCCTAGCGGGGGGTCCAATAGATACGCAGTATTTT
CASSQVLAGGPIDTQYF
>-|TRBV4-3|-|TRBJ1-2
TGCGCCAGCAGCCAAGATGGGGCGGCCGCCTATGGCTACACCTTC
CASSQDGAAAYGYTF